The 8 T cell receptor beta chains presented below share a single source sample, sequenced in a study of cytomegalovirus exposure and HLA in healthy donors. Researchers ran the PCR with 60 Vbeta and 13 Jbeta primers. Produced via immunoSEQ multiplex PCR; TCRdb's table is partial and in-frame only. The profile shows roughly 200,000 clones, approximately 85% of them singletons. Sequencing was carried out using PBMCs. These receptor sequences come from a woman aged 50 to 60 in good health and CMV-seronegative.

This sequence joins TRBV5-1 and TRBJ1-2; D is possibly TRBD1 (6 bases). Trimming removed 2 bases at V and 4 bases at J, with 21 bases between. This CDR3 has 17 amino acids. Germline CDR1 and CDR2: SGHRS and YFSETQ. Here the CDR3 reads CASSLRTAPEATYGYTF. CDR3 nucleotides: TGCGCCAGCAGCTTAAGGACAGCCCCAGAGGCAACCTATGGCTACACCTTC.

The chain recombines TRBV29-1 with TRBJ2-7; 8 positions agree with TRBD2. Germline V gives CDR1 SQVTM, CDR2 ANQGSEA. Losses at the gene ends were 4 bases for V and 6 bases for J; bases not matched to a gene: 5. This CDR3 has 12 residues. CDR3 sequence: CSVAWTSSEQYF. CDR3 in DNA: TGCAGCGTTGCGTGGACTAGCTCCGAGCAGTACTTC.

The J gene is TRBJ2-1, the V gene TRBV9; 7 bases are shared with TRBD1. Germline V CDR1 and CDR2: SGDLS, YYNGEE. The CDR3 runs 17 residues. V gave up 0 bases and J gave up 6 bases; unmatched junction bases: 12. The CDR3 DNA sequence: TGTGCCAGCAGCGTAGAAGGGACAGAGAGCGTATTCAATGAGCAGTTCTTC. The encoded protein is CASSVEGTESVFNEQFF.

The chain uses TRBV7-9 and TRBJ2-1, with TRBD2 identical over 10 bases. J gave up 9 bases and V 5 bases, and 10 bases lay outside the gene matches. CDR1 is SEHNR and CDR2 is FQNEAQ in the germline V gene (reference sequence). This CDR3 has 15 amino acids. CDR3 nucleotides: TGTGCCAGCAGCCATCCTAGCGGGAGTTCTATTGAGCAGTTCTTC. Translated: CASSHPSGSSIEQFF.

The CDR3: CASSPRLAGAYEQYF. CDR3 bases: TGTGCCAGCAGCCCCCGACTAGCGGGAGCGTACGAGCAGTACTTC. The chain is built from TRBV28 and TRBJ2-7; 12 bases map to TRBD2. V dropped 6 bases and J dropped 4; count of bases not matched to a gene: 7. Germline CDR1 reads MDHEN; CDR2 reads SYDVKM. There are 15 residues in the CDR3.

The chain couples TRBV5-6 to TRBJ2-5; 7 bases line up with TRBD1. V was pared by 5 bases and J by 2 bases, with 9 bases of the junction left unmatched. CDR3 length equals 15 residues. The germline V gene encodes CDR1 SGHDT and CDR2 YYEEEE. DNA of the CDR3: TGTGCCAGCAGTTACAGGGGTAGTGGGCAAGAGACCCAGTACTTC. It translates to CASSYRGSGQETQYF.

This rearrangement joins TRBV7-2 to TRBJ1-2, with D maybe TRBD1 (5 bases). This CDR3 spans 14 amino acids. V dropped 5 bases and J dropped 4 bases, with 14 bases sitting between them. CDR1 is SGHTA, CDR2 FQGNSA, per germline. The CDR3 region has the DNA TGTGCCAGCAGCCACCCGACAGCTAGCTATGGCTACACCTTC. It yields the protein CASSHPTASYGYTF.

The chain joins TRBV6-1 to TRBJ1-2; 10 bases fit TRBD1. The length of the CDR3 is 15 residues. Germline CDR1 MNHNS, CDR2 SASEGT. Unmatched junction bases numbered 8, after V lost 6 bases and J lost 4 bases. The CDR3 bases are TGTGCCAGCAGACAAGACAGGGGGCAAATCTATGGCTACACCTTC. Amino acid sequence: CASRQDRGQIYGYTF.